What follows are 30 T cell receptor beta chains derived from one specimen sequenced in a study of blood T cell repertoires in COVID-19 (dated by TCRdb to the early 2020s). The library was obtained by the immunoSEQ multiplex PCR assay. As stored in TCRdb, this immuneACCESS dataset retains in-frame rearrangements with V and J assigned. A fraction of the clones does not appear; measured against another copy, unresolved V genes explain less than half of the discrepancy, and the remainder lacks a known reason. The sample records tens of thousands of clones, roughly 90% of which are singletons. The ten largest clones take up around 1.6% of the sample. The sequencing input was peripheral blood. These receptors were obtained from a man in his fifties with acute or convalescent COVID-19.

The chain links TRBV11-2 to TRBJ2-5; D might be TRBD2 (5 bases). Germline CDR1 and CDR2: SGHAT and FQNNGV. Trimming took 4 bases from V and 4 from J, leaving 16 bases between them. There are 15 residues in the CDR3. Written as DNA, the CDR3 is TGTGCCAGCAGCTCCCGGCCTACCAGCGGAGAGACCCAGTACTTC. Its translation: CASSSRPTSGETQYF.

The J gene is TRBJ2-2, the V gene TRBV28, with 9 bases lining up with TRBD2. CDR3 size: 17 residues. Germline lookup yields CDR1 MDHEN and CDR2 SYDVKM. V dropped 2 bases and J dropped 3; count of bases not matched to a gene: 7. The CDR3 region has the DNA TGTGCCAGCAGTTTACGAGCGGGGGGTGGATACACCGGGGAGCTGTTTTTT. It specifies CASSLRAGGGYTGELFF.

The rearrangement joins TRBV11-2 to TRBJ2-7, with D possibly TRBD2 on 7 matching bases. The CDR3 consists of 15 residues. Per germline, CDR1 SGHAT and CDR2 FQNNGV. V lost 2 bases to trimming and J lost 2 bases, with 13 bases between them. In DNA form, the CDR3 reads TGTGCCAGCAGCTTATCCGGGGGGCGGGCCTACGAGCAGTACGTC. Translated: CASSLSGGRAYEQYV.

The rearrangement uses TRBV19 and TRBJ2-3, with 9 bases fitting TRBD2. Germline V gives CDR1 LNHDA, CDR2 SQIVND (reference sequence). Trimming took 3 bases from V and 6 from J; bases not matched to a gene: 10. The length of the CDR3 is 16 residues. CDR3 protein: CASSINAGGPGDTQYF. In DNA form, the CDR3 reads TGTGCCAGTAGTATTAACGCGGGGGGGCCGGGGGATACGCAGTATTTT.

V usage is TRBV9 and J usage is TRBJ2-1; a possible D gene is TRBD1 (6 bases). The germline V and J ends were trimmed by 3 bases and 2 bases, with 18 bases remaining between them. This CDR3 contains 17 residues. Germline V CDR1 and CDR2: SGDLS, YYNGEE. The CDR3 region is CASSAQGLAEPYNEQFF. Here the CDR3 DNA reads TGTGCCAGCAGCGCCCAGGGGCTAGCAGAACCCTACAATGAGCAGTTCTTC. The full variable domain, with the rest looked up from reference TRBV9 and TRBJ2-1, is DSGVTQTPKHLITATGQRVTLRCSPRSGDLSVYWYQQSLDQGLQFLIQYYNGEERAKGNILERFSAQQFPDLHSELNLSSLELGDSALYFCASSAQGLAEPYNEQFFGPGTRLTVL.

This chain's CDR3 is CASSSNTGVHNEKLFF. The CDR3 coding sequence is TGTGCCAGCAGCTCCAACACAGGGGTTCATAATGAAAAACTGTTTTTT. The chain carries TRBV7-9 and TRBJ1-4, with TRBD1 identical over 7 bases. The trim removed 4 bases at V and 4 bases at J, leaving 9 bases unmatched. The germline V gene encodes CDR1 SEHNR and CDR2 FQNEAQ (reference sequence). The CDR3 runs 16 residues.

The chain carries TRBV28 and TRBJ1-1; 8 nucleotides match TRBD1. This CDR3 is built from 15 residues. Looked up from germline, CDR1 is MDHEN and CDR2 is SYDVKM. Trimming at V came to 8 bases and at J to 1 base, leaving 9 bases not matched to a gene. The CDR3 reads CASRKMTGENTEAFF. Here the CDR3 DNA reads TGTGCCAGCCGAAAAATGACAGGGGAGAACACTGAAGCTTTCTTT.

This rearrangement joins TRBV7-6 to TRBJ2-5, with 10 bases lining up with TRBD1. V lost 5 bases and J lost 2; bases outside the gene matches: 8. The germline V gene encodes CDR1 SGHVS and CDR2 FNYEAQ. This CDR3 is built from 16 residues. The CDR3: CASSLRDRGTQETQYF. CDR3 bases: TGTGCCAGCAGCCTTCGGGACAGGGGCACTCAAGAGACCCAGTACTTC. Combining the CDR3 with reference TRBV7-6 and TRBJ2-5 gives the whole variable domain GAGVSQSPRYKVTKRGQDVALRCDPISGHVSLYWYRQALGQGPEFLTYFNYEAQQDKSGLPNDRFSAERPEGSISTLTIQRTEQRDSAMYRCASSLRDRGTQETQYFGPGTRLLVL.

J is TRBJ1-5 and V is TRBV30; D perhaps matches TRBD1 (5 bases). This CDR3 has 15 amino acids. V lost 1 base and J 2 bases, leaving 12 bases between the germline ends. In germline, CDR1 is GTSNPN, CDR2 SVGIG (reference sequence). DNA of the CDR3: TGTGCCTGGAGTGCCGCTGACAGCGGCAATCAGCCCCAGCATTTT. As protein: CAWSAADSGNQPQHF.

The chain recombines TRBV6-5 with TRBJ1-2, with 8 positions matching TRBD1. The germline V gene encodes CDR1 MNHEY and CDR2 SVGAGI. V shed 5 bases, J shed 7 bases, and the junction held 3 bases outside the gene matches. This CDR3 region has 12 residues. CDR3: CASSPDRGGYTF. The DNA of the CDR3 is TGTGCCAGCAGTCCCGACAGGGGTGGCTACACCTTC.

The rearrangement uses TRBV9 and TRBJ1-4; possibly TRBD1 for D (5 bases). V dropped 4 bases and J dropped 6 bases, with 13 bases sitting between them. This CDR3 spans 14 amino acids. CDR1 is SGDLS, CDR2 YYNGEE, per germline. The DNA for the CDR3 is TGTGCCAGCAGCCCTCGGGGGGGGGATGAAAAACTGTTTTTT. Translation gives CASSPRGGDEKLFF.

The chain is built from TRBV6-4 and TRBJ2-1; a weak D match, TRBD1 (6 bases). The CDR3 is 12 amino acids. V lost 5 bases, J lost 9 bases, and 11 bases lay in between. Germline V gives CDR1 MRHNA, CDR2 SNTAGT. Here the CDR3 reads CASSPLGGEQFF. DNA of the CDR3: TGTGCCAGCAGTCCTCTAGGGGGTGAGCAGTTCTTC.

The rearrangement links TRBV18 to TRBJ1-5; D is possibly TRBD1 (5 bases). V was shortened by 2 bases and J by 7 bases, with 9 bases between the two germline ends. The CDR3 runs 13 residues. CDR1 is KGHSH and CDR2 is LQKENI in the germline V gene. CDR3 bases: TGTGCCAGCTCACCAGACAGCACGCAGCCCCAGCATTTT. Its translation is CASSPDSTQPQHF.

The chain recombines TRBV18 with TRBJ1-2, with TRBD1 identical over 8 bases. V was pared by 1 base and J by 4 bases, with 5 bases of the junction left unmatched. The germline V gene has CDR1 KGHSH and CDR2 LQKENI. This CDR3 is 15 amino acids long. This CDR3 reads CASSPRTGNVYGYTF. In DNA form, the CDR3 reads TGTGCCAGCTCACCACGGACAGGGAATGTCTATGGCTACACCTTC.

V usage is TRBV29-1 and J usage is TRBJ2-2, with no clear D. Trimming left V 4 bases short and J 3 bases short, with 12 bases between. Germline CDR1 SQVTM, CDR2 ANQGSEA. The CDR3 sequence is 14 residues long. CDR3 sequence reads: CSVGPRLDTGELFF. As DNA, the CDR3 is TGCAGCGTTGGCCCTCGACTTGACACCGGGGAGCTGTTTTTT.

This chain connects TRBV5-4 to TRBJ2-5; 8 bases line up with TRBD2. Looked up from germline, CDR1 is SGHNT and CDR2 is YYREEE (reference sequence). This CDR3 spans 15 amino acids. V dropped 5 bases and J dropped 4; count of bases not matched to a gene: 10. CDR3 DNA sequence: TGTGCCAGCAGTTTCCGCGGGGCGGGGGGAGAGACCCAGTACTTC. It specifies CASSFRGAGGETQYF.

The CDR3 reads CAWSGGGRETQYF. The DNA for the CDR3 is TGTGCCTGGAGTGGAGGAGGACGGGAGACCCAGTACTTC. The V call is TRBV30, the J call TRBJ2-5; weak D call: TRBD2 (5 bases). CDR1 is GTSNPN, CDR2 SVGIG, per germline (reference sequence). Deletions cut 1 base from V and 5 bases from J, with 11 bases between. This CDR3 contains 13 residues.

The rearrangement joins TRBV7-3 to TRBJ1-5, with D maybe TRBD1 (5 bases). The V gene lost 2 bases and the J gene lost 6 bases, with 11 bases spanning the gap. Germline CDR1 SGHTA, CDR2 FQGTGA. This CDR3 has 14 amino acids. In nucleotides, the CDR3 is TGTGCCAGCAGCTTATTCCCCGGGGGTCAGCCCCAGCATTTT. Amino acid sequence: CASSLFPGGQPQHF. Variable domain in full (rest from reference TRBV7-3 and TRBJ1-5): GAGVSQTPSNKVTEKGKYVELRCDPISGHTALYWYRQSLGQGPEFLIYFQGTGAADDSGLPNDRFFAVRPEGSVSTLKIQRTERGDSAVYLCASSLFPGGQPQHFGDGTRLSIL.

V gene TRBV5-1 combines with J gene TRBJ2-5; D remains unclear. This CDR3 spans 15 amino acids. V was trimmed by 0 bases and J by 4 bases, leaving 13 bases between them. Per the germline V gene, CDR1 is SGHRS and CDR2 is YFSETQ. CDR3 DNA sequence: TGCGCCAGCAGCTTGGCTTCCGGGTTCAGAGAGACCCAGTACTTC. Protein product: CASSLASGFRETQYF.

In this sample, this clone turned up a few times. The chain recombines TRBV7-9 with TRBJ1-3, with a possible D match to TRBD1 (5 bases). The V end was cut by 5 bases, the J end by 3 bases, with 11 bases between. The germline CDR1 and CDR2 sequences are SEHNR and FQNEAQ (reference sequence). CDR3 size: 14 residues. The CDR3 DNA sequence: TGTGCCAGCAGCCGGGGGTCCCTTGGAAACACCATATATTTT. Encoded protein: CASSRGSLGNTIYF.

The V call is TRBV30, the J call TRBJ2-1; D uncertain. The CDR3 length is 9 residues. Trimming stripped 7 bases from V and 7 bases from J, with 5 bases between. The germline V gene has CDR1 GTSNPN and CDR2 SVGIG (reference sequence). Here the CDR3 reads CASRNEQFF. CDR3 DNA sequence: TGTGCCTCGCGAAATGAGCAGTTCTTC.

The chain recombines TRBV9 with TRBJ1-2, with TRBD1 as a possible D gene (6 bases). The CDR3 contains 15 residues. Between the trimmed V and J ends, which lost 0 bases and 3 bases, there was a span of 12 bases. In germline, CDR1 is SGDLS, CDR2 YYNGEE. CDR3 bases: TGTGCCAGCAGCGTAGACGGGGGGCCGTACTATGGCTACACCTTC. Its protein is CASSVDGGPYYGYTF.

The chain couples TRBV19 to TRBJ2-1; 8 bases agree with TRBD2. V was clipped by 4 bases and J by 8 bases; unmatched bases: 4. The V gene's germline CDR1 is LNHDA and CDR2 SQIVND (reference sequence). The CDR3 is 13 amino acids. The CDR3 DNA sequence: TGTGCCAGTAGTAACCCTAGCGGGTATGAGCAGTTCTTC. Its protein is CASSNPSGYEQFF. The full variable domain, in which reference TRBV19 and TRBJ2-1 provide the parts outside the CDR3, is DGGITQSPKYLFRKEGQNVTLSCEQNLNHDAMYWYRQDPGQGLRLIYYSQIVNDFQKGDIAEGYSVSREKKESFPLTVTSAQKNPTAFYLCASSNPSGYEQFFGPGTRLTVL.

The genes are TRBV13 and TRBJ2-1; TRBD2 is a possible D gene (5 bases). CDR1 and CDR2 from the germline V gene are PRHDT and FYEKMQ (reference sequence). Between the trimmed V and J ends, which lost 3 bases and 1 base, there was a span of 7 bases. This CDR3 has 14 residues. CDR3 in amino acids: CASSFTGSYNEQFF. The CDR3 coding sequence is TGTGCCAGCAGCTTTACGGGATCCTACAATGAGCAGTTCTTC. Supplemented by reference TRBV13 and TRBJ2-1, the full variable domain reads AAGVIQSPRHLIKEKRETATLKCYPIPRHDTVYWYQQGPGQDPQFLISFYEKMQSDKGSIPDRFSAQQFSDYHSELNMSSLELGDSALYFCASSFTGSYNEQFFGPGTRLTVL.

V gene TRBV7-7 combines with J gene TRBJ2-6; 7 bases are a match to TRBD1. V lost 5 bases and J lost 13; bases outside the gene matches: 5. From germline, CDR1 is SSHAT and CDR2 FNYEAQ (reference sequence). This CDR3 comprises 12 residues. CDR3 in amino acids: CASSPATGVLTF. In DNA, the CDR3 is TGTGCCAGCAGCCCCGCGACAGGGGTCCTGACTTTC. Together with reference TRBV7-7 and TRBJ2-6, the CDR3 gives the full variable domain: GAGVSQSPRYKVTKRGQDVTLRCDPISSHATLYWYQQALGQGPEFLTYFNYEAQPDKSGLPSDRFSAERPEGSISTLTIQRTEQRDSAMYRCASSPATGVLTFGAGSRLTVL.

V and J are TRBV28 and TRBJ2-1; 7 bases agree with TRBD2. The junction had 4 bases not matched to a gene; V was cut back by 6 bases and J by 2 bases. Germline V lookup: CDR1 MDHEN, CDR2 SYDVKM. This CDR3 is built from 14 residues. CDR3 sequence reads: CASSREAAYNEQFF. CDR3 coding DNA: TGTGCCAGCAGCCGGGAGGCGGCCTACAATGAGCAGTTCTTC.

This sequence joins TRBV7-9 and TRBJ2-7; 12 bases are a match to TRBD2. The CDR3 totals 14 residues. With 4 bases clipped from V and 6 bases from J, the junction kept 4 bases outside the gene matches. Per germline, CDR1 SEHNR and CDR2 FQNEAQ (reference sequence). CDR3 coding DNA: TGTGCCAGCAGCTCGGGGACTAGCGGGCTCGAGCAGTACTTC. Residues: CASSSGTSGLEQYF.

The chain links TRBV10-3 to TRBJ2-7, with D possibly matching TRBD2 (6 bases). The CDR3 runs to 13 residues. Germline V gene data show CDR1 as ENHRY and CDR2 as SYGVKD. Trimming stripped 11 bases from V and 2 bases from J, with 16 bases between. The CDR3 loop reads CASQLRGTYEQYF. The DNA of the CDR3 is TGTGCCTCTCAGTTGCGGGGAACCTACGAGCAGTACTTC.

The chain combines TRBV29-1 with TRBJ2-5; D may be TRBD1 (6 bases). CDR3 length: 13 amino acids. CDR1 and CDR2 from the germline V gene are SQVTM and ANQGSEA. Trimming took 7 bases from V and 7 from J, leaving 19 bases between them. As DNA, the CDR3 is TGCAGCGGCTCAGGGGAAGTAGACGGGACCCAGTACTTC. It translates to CSGSGEVDGTQYF.

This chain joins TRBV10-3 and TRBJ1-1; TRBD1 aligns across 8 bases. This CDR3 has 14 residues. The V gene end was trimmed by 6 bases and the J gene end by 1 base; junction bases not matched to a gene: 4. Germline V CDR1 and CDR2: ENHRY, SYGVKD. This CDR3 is CAIRMGQENTEAFF. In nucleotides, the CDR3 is TGTGCCATCAGAATGGGACAGGAGAACACTGAAGCTTTCTTT.